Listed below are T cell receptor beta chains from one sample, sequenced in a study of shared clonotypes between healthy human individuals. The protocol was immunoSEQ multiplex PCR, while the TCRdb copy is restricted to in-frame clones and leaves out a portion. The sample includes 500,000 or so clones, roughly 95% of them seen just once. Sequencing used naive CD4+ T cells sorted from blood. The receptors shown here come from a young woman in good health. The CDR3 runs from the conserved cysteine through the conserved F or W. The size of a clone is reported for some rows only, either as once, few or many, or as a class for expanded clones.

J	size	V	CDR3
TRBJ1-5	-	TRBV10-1	CASSEGGRAGDSNQPQHF
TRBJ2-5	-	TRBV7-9	CASSSVDLGGLETQYF
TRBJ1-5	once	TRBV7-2	CASSLSRGPQHF
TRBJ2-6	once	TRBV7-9	CASSLAGQSSGANVLTF
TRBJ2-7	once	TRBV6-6	CASTLGGLPYEQYF
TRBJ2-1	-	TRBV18	CASSPPGQPEQFF
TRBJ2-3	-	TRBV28	CASSLRAPDTQYF
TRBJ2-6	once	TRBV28	CASSPPRDFSSGANVLTF
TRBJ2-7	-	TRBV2	CASRGTGGYEQYF
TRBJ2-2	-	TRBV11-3	CASSRGTSGSTGELFF
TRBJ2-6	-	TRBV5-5	CASSPWAGANVLTF
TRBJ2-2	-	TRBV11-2	CASSYRLASGELFF
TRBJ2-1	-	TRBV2	CASGRSASYNEQFF
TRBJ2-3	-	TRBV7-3	CASSLTTGGLDTQYF
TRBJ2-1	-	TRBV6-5	CASRRITSYNEQFF